One sample yielded the 2 T cell receptor beta chains listed below, sequenced in a study of response to subunit inactivated influenza vaccine. Each CDR3 protein gets one entry after TCRdb re-called the RT-PCR reads with MiXCR. The table lists about 620,000 distinct CDR3 sequences, approximately 10% of them singletons. These data also formed part of another study, on T cells expressing NK-cell markers. That paper notes: 5'RACE template switching built TCR beta cDNA with unique molecular identifiers.

Sequencing was performed on PBMCs from blood, taken on the day of vaccination. All receptors derive from a man aged 50 to 60 who received an inactivated influenza vaccine.

This clonotype showed up just a few times. The CDR3 reads CASGGQSLNTEAFF. DNA of the CDR3: TGTGCCAGCGGGGGACAGAGTCTGAACACTGAAGCTTTCTTT. The rearrangement uses TRBV25-1 and TRBJ1-1, with 7 bases fitting TRBD1. Germline-derived CDR1 and CDR2 are MGHDK and SYGVNS. Unmatched junction bases numbered 6, after V lost 8 bases and J lost 0 bases. This CDR3 has 14 residues.

V gene TRBV6-1 combines with J gene TRBJ2-2; D is ambiguous. The germline CDR1 and CDR2 sequences are MNHNS and SASEGT. The V end lost 3 bases, the J end lost 5 bases, and 10 bases lay between the germline ends. The CDR3 extends over 14 amino acids. Here the CDR3 reads CASSDVKGTGELFF. The CDR3 DNA follows: TGTGCCAGCAGTGACGTAAAGGGTACCGGGGAGCTGTTTTTT.